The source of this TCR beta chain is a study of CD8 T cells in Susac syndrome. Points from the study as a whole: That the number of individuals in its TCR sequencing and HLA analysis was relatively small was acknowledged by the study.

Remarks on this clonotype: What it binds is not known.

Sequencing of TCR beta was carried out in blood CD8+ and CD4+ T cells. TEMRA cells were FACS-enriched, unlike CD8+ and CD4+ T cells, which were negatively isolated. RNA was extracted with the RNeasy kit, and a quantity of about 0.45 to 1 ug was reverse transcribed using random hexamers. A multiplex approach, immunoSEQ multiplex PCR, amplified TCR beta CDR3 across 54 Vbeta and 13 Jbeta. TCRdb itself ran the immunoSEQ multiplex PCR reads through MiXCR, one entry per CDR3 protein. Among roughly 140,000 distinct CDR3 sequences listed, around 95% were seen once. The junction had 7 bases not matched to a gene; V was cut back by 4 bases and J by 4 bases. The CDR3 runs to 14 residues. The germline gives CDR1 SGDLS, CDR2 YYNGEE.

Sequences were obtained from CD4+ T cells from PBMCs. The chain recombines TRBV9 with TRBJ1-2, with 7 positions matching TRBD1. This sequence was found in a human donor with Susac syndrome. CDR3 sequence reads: CASSPGQEPYGYTF. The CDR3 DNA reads TGTGCCAGCAGCCCAGGACAGGAACCCTATGGCTACACCTTC.